The 3 T cell receptor beta chains below were found in one sample sequenced in a study of blood T cell repertoires in COVID-19. Using immunoSEQ multiplex PCR, the repertoire was profiled, and TCRdb retains in-frame clones only, with some absent. Found here are some 160,000 clones, around 83% of them singletons; the top ten hold 15% to 20%. Sequenced input: peripheral blood. The origin of the receptors is a woman in her seventies who had recovered from COVID-19.

The chain has TRBV5-6 and TRBJ1-6; tentatively, D is TRBD1 (5 bases). Trimming removed 4 bases at V and 8 bases at J, with 25 bases between. This CDR3 contains 18 residues. Germline CDR1 SGHDT, CDR2 YYEEEE. The CDR3: CASSARRDLQTRDSPLHF. The CDR3 region has the DNA TGTGCCAGCAGCGCCAGGAGGGACCTTCAGACTAGGGATTCACCCCTCCACTTT.

This rearrangement joins TRBV28 to TRBJ1-2, with 7 bases aligning to TRBD1. Germline lookup yields CDR1 MDHEN and CDR2 SYDVKM. V gave up 6 bases and J gave up 4 bases; unmatched junction bases: 8. The CDR3 is made up of 14 amino acids. The CDR3 DNA reads as TGTGCCAGCAGCAAAGGGGGCTCGGGCTATGGCTACACCTTC. Amino acids: CASSKGGSGYGYTF.

The CDR3 DNA reads as TGTGCCAGCAGTATGGGGCACCGCTCTGGAAACACCATATATTTT. It encodes CASSMGHRSGNTIYF. The gene calls are TRBV5-4 and TRBJ1-3; D might be TRBD1 (5 bases). The CDR3 contains 15 residues. V was trimmed by 5 bases and J by 0 bases, leaving 12 bases between them. Germline loops: CDR1 SGHNT, CDR2 YYREEE (reference sequence).